Presented here are 15 T cell receptor beta chains from one specimen sequenced in a study of siplizumab effects on memory and regulatory T cells (dated by TCRdb to the late 2010s). Library preparation employed the immunoSEQ multiplex PCR assay. In its TCRdb copy, this immuneACCESS table keeps in-frame sequences only and misses some clones. Where compared with another copy, unresolved V genes explain less than half of these, and the others have no known cause. Counted in this sample were some 100,000 clones; roughly 96% of them appeared once. The ten largest clones capture around 0.03% of the sample. Sequencing was done on a sample of naive CD4+ T cells sorted from blood. The cell subset or site label, read with the paper, signifies: unstimulated naive T cells. Receptor source: a human donor in good health.

The V and J genes are TRBV20-1 and TRBJ2-7; no clear D. V gave up 0 bases and J gave up 5 bases, with 2 bases separating them. In germline, CDR1 is DFQATT, CDR2 SNEGSKA (reference sequence). This CDR3 contains 10 residues. The CDR3 DNA sequence: TGCAGTGCTAGAGAGGACGAGCAGTACTTC. Amino acid sequence: CSAREDEQYF.

V and J are TRBV6-6 and TRBJ2-3; D call uncertain. V was shortened by 2 bases and J by 2 bases, with 11 bases between the two germline ends. CDR1 is MNHNY and CDR2 is SVGAGI in the germline V gene (reference sequence). The CDR3 totals 15 residues. This CDR3 is CASSYHGLDTDTQYF. DNA of the CDR3: TGTGCCAGCAGTTACCATGGTCTGGACACAGATACGCAGTATTTT.

V usage is TRBV19 and J usage is TRBJ2-4; 8 bases line up with TRBD2. Germline trimming cut 10 bases from V and 4 bases from J; bases unmatched to any gene: 6. The CDR3 totals 13 residues. CDR1 and CDR2 (germline): LNHDA, SQIVND (reference sequence). This chain's CDR3 is CATAGGRKNIQYF. Here the CDR3 DNA reads TGTGCCACCGCGGGGGGCCGTAAAAACATTCAGTACTTC.

CDR3 sequence: CASSMEQGADYGYTF. DNA of the CDR3: TGTGCCAGTAGTATGGAACAGGGGGCAGACTATGGCTACACCTTC. The chain joins TRBV19 to TRBJ1-2, with TRBD1 identical over 9 bases. Unmatched junction bases numbered 5, after V lost 3 bases and J lost 3 bases. Germline CDR1 LNHDA, CDR2 SQIVND (reference sequence). The CDR3 length is 15 residues.

The chain is built from TRBV15 and TRBJ2-3; D is uncertain. The CDR3 is 15 residues long. The V and J ends lost 7 bases and 6 bases respectively, with 20 bases between them. Germline CDR1 reads LNHNV; CDR2 reads YYDKDF (reference sequence). The CDR3 nucleotides read TGTGCCACCACCAACGCCGGGCCCCCCGACGATACGCAGTATTTT. Amino acid sequence: CATTNAGPPDDTQYF.

The chain combines TRBV6-1 with TRBJ2-7, with 10 bases identical to TRBD1. The CDR3 runs 13 residues. V was pared by 10 bases and J by 3 bases, with 6 bases of the junction left unmatched. Germline V lookup: CDR1 MNHNS, CDR2 SASEGT. This chain's CDR3 is CAIRRDRGYEQYF. CDR3 nucleotide sequence: TGTGCCATACGGAGGGACAGGGGCTACGAGCAGTACTTC.

This chain connects TRBV7-9 to TRBJ1-6; D is ambiguous. V lost 5 bases, J lost 8 bases, and 10 bases lay in between. This CDR3 comprises 13 residues. Germline CDR1 reads SEHNR; CDR2 reads FQNEAQ (reference sequence). The CDR3 nucleotides are TGTGCCAGCAGCCCGCGGTATGATTCACCCCTCCACTTT. Protein: CASSPRYDSPLHF. The full variable domain, its missing parts supplied by reference TRBV7-9 and TRBJ1-6, is DTGVSQNPRHKITKRGQNVTFRCDPISEHNRLYWYRQTLGQGPEFLTYFQNEAQLEKSRLLSDRFSAERPKGSFSTLEIQRTEQGDSAMYLCASSPRYDSPLHFGNGTRLTVT.

The chain joins TRBV6-6 to TRBJ2-5, with 7 nucleotides matching TRBD2. Germline trimming cut 6 bases from V and 1 base from J; bases unmatched to any gene: 8. CDR1 and CDR2 (germline): MNHNY, SVGAGI (reference sequence). CDR3 size: 15 residues. CDR3 in DNA: TGTGCCAGCAGGCCTCGGGGAGGGACCCAAGAGACCCAGTACTTC. This gives the protein CASRPRGGTQETQYF.

This chain connects TRBV6-6 to TRBJ2-7; a weak D match, TRBD1 (6 bases). The CDR3 runs to 15 residues. CDR1 and CDR2 (germline): MNHNY, SVGAGI (reference sequence). Trimming left V 5 bases short and J 7 bases short, with 21 bases between. CDR3 DNA: TGTGCCAGCAGTACATGGCAGGGGTCAGCCCGGGAGCAGTACTTC. Translated: CASSTWQGSAREQYF.

The chain links TRBV28 to TRBJ2-4; D remains unclear. Per germline, CDR1 MDHEN and CDR2 SYDVKM. V lost 5 bases and J 6 bases, leaving 11 bases between the germline ends. The CDR3 is made up of 13 amino acids. DNA for the CDR3: TGTGCCAGCAGTCTAAATTCACCAAACATTCAGTACTTC. It is translated as CASSLNSPNIQYF.

The rearrangement uses TRBV25-1 and TRBJ1-1; D call uncertain. Germline V gene data show CDR1 as MGHDK and CDR2 as SYGVNS. The CDR3 consists of 11 residues. Trimming removed 10 bases from V and 2 bases from J, with 8 bases in between. This CDR3 reads CATKGNTEAFF. The CDR3 nucleotides are TGTGCCACTAAGGGTAACACTGAAGCTTTCTTT.

This clone was picked up one time. The J gene is TRBJ1-5, the V gene TRBV5-1; D not certain. Deletions cut 4 bases from V and 3 bases from J, with 11 bases between. The CDR3 totals 14 residues. The germline V gene has CDR1 SGHRS and CDR2 YFSETQ. CDR3 nucleotide sequence: TGCGCCAGCAGCCTATCAGGTATCAATCAGCCCCAGCATTTT. Encoded protein: CASSLSGINQPQHF.

This rearrangement joins TRBV21-1 to TRBJ1-4. TRBV21-1 is marked as a pseudogene. The CDR3 runs to 12 residues. DNA of the CDR3: TGTGCCAGCAGCGCGGGGCGGGAAAAACTGTTTTTT. Translating gives CASSAGREKLFF.

This chain links TRBV19 with TRBJ2-1; D unresolved. Germline lookup yields CDR1 LNHDA and CDR2 SQIVND (reference sequence). Trimming stripped 2 bases from V and 8 bases from J, with 16 bases between. The CDR3 consists of 15 residues. The CDR3 loop is CASSILAGESYEQFF. CDR3 coding DNA: TGTGCCAGTAGTATATTGGCTGGGGAAAGCTATGAGCAGTTCTTC.

This chain uses TRBV7-3 with TRBJ2-1; D tentatively fits TRBD1 or TRBD2 (5 bases each). The CDR3 is 14 residues long. The V gene's germline CDR1 is SGHTA and CDR2 FQGTGA. Trimming cost V 3 bases and J 7 bases, with 13 bases left between them. CDR3 nucleotide sequence: TGTGCCAGCAGCTTGCGCTCAGAGGGGAATGAGCAGTTCTTC. It codes for CASSLRSEGNEQFF.